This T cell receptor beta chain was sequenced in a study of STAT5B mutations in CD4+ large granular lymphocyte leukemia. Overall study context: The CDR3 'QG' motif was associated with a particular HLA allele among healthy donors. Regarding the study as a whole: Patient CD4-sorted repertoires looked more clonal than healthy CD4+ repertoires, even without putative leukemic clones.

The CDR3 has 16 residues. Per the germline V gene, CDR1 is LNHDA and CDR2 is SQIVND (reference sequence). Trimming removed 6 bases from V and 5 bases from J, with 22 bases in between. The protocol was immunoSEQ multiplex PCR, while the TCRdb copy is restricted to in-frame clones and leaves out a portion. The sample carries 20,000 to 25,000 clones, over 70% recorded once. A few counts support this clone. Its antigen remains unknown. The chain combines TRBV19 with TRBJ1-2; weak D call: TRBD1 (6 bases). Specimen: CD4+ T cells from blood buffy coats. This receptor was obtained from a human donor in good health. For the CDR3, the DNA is TGTGCCAGTAGCTGGATGCAGCCAGGGGATTGGTATGGCTACACCTTC. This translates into CASSWMQPGDWYGYTF.